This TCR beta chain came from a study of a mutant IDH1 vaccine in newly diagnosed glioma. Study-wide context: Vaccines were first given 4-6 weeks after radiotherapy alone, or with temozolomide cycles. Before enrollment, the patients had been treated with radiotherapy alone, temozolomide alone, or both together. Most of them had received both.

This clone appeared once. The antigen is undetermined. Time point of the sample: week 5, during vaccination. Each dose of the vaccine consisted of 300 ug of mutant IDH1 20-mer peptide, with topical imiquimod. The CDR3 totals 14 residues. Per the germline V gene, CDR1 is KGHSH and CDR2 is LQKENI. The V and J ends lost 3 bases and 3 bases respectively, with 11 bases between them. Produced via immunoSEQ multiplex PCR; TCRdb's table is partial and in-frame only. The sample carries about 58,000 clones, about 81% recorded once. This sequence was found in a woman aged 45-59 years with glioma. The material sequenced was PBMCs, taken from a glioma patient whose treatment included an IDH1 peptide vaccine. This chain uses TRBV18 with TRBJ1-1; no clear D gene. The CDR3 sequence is CASSPTALDTEAFF. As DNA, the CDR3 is TGTGCCAGCTCACCTACAGCTCTGGACACTGAAGCTTTCTTT.